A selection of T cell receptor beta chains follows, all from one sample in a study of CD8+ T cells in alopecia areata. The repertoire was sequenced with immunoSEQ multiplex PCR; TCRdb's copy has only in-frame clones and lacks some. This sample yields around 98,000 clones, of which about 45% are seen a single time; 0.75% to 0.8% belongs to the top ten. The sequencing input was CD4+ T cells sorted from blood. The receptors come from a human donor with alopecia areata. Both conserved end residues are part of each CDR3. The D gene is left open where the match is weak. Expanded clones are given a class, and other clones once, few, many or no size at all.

CDR3: CAWTVTLRDTEAFF
DNA: TGTGCCTGGACGGTAACCCTTCGGGACACTGAAGCTTTCTTT
J: TRBJ1-1
V: TRBV30
size: -
D: -

CDR3: CVVRQPLRSEQFF
DNA: TGCGTCGTCCGACAGCCACTCCGTAGCGAGCAGTTCTTC
J: TRBJ2-1
V: TRBV29-1
size: -
D: -

CDR3: CASSEFGARSGANVLTF
DNA: TGTGCCAGCAGTGAATTTGGTGCCCGCTCTGGGGCCAACGTCCTGACTTTC
J: TRBJ2-6
V: TRBV25-1
size: -
D: -

CDR3: CSVGADWGELFF
DNA: TGCAGCGTAGGAGCGGACTGGGGGGAGCTGTTTTTT
J: TRBJ2-2
V: TRBV29-1
size: few
D: -

CDR3: CASSQGGRETQYF
DNA: TGCGCCAGCAGCCAGGGCGGGAGAGAGACCCAGTACTTC
J: TRBJ2-5
V: TRBV4-1
size: -
D: TRBD2

CDR3: CSVASSYEQYF
DNA: TGCAGCGTTGCCAGCTCCTACGAGCAGTACTTC
J: TRBJ2-7
V: TRBV29-1
size: few
D: -

CDR3: CASSLTQGQGYGYTF
DNA: TGCGCCAGCAGCTTGACGCAGGGACAAGGATATGGCTACACCTTC
J: TRBJ1-2
V: TRBV5-1
size: -
D: -

CDR3: CASIGRDGGELFF
DNA: TGCGCCAGCATTGGCAGGGACGGCGGGGAGCTGTTTTTT
J: TRBJ2-2
V: TRBV5-1
size: few
D: -

CDR3: CASSLSKDGTGDEAFF
DNA: TGTGCCAGCAGTTTATCAAAGGACGGGACGGGCGATGAAGCTTTCTTT
J: TRBJ1-1
V: TRBV27
size: once
D: -

CDR3: CASTASGRGEPFF
DNA: TGTGCCAGCACGGCTAGCGGGAGAGGGGAACCGTTCTTC
J: TRBJ2-1
V: TRBV2
size: few
D: TRBD2

CDR3: CSVYRAGELFF
DNA: TGCAGCGTTTACAGGGCCGGGGAGCTGTTTTTT
J: TRBJ2-2
V: TRBV29-1
size: -
D: -

CDR3: CSVEGPLANNEQFF
DNA: TGCAGCGTTGAAGGCCCGCTAGCGAACAATGAGCAGTTCTTC
J: TRBJ2-1
V: TRBV29-1
size: few
D: -

CDR3: CSVEDLVGHYNEQFF
DNA: TGCAGCGTTGAAGATCTGGTCGGACACTACAATGAGCAGTTCTTC
J: TRBJ2-1
V: TRBV29-1
size: -
D: -

CDR3: CASSLDRGTEAFF
DNA: TGTGCCAGCAGCTTAGACCGGGGCACTGAAGCTTTCTTT
J: TRBJ1-1
V: TRBV11-2
size: -
D: -

CDR3: CASSPRRVNIQYF
DNA: TGTGCCAGCAGCCCCCGCAGGGTAAACATTCAGTACTTC
J: TRBJ2-4
V: TRBV7-2
size: few
D: -

CDR3: CAWRGPGGEQFF
DNA: TGTGCCTGGAGGGGACCAGGGGGTGAGCAGTTCTTC
J: TRBJ2-1
V: TRBV30
size: few
D: TRBD1

CDR3: CASSLENSPLHF
DNA: TGCGCCAGCAGCTTGGAAAATTCACCCCTCCACTTT
J: TRBJ1-6
V: TRBV5-1
size: many
D: -

CDR3: CASSQEARETQYF
DNA: TGTGCCAGCAGCCAAGAGGCCCGAGAGACCCAGTACTTC
J: TRBJ2-5
V: TRBV4-2
size: -
D: -

CDR3: CASSYGQGTDTQYF
DNA: TGTGCCAGCAGTTACGGACAGGGCACAGATACGCAGTATTTT
J: TRBJ2-3
V: TRBV6-6
size: -
D: TRBD1

CDR3: CSAGNTDSSWNEQYF
DNA: TGCAGCGCGGGAAATACAGATTCCAGCTGGAACGAGCAGTACTTC
J: TRBJ2-7
V: TRBV29-1
size: few
D: -

CDR3: CSVDGDSGDTQYF
DNA: TGCAGCGTTGATGGGGACTCCGGGGATACGCAGTATTTT
J: TRBJ2-3
V: TRBV29-1
size: few
D: -

CDR3: CASRRGQFYGYTF
DNA: TGTGCCAGCAGACGGGGACAGTTCTATGGCTACACCTTC
J: TRBJ1-2
V: TRBV10-3
size: -
D: TRBD1

CDR3: CASSLRLKGSTDTQYF
DNA: TGCGCCAGCAGCTTGAGGCTGAAGGGGAGCACAGATACGCAGTATTTT
J: TRBJ2-3
V: TRBV5-1
size: -
D: -

CDR3: CAWSAPYEQYF
DNA: TGTGCCTGGAGTGCCCCCTACGAGCAGTACTTC
J: TRBJ2-7
V: TRBV30
size: -
D: -

CDR3: CASSPEQGWNIQYF
DNA: TGTGCCAGCAGCCCGGAACAGGGATGGAACATTCAGTACTTC
J: TRBJ2-4
V: TRBV28
size: -
D: -

CDR3: CASSDLSLAGRNSYEQYF
DNA: TGTGCCAGCAGTGATCTATCCCTAGCGGGGAGGAACTCCTACGAGCAGTACTTC
J: TRBJ2-7
V: TRBV2
size: -
D: TRBD2

CDR3: CASSPGIAGDTQYF
DNA: TGTGCCAGCTCACCAGGCATCGCGGGGGATACGCAGTATTTT
J: TRBJ2-3
V: TRBV18
size: -
D: -

CDR3: CSVDDRGDNSYEQYF
DNA: TGCAGCGTTGATGACCGGGGGGACAACTCCTACGAGCAGTACTTC
J: TRBJ2-7
V: TRBV29-1
size: -
D: -

CDR3: CSVGGNANEKLFF
DNA: TGCAGCGTTGGAGGGAATGCTAATGAAAAACTGTTTTTT
J: TRBJ1-4
V: TRBV29-1
size: few
D: -

CDR3: CSAEPGQGHGELFF
DNA: TGCAGCGCCGAACCGGGACAGGGCCACGGGGAGCTGTTTTTT
J: TRBJ2-2
V: TRBV29-1
size: -
D: TRBD1

CDR3: CAWKEGDSYEQYF
DNA: TGTGCCTGGAAGGAGGGTGACTCCTACGAGCAGTACTTC
J: TRBJ2-7
V: TRBV30
size: -
D: -

CDR3: CASSFEIQETQYF
DNA: TGCGCCAGCAGCTTTGAGATACAAGAGACCCAGTACTTC
J: TRBJ2-5
V: TRBV5-1
size: -
D: -

CDR3: CSVPCVAGGPNEQFF
DNA: TGCAGCGTTCCCTGTGTAGCGGGAGGGCCGAATGAGCAGTTCTTC
J: TRBJ2-1
V: TRBV29-1
size: -
D: TRBD2

CDR3: CASSLEVDNEQFF
DNA: TGCGCCAGCAGCTTGGAAGTAGACAATGAGCAGTTCTTC
J: TRBJ2-1
V: TRBV5-1
size: once
D: -

CDR3: CSVDGGTEAFF
DNA: TGCAGCGTTGACGGGGGAACTGAAGCTTTCTTT
J: TRBJ1-1
V: TRBV29-1
size: -
D: -